These 27 T cell receptor beta chains were all obtained from the same sample, sequenced in a study of blood T cell repertoires in COVID-19. Some clones are missing from TCRdb's copy, which holds only in-frame ones; the method was immunoSEQ multiplex PCR. The repertoire holds roughly 170,000 clones, with 82% as singletons. What was sequenced was PBMCs or T cells enriched from blood (not recorded which). The receptor source for this set is a man aged 55 to 70 who had recovered from COVID-19.

The rearrangement links TRBV19 to TRBJ1-1, with a tentative D call TRBD1 (5 bases). V was trimmed by 8 bases and J by 1 base, leaving 11 bases between them. Germline V CDR1 and CDR2: LNHDA, SQIVND (reference sequence). The CDR3 loop spans 13 amino acids. The CDR3, as DNA: TGTGCCAGTGGGGGGACGGCGAACACTGAAGCTTTCTTT. Amino acids: CASGGTANTEAFF.

The chain joins TRBV5-5 to TRBJ1-4; D might be TRBD1 (5 bases). V was trimmed by 4 bases and J by 0 bases, leaving 16 bases between them. The CDR3 length is 17 residues. Germline assignment: CDR1 SGHKS and CDR2 YYEKEE (reference sequence). CDR3 nucleotide sequence: TGTGCCAGCAGCCGATTGGACGGGACTGCAACTAATGAAAAACTGTTTTTT. Amino acid sequence: CASSRLDGTATNEKLFF.

This clone was observed a single time. The V gene is TRBV2, the J gene TRBJ1-2; no clear D gene. Trimming took off 8 bases at V and 7 bases at J, with 14 bases between the two ends. Germline loops: CDR1 SNHLY, CDR2 FYNNEI. This CDR3 region has 12 residues. This CDR3 reads CASLEGAAGYTF. The CDR3 DNA reads TGTGCCAGCTTGGAGGGAGCGGCTGGCTACACCTTC.

CDR3 region: CASSPLAVESYNSPLHF. The CDR3 DNA is TGTGCCAGCTCACCATTGGCGGTGGAGTCCTATAATTCACCCCTCCACTTT. V is TRBV18 and J is TRBJ1-6; D gene uncertain. The ends were cut back, 2 bases at V and 1 base at J, with 12 bases in the middle. CDR3 length equals 17 residues. The germline V gene encodes CDR1 KGHSH and CDR2 LQKENI.

The V and J genes are TRBV5-5 and TRBJ1-5; a weak D match, TRBD1 (5 bases). This CDR3 region has 14 residues. V lost 4 bases to trimming and J lost 6 bases, with 14 bases between them. Germline CDR1 reads SGHKS; CDR2 reads YYEKEE (reference sequence). The CDR3 is CASSAVQGIQPQHF. CDR3 sequence (DNA): TGTGCCAGCAGCGCAGTCCAGGGTATTCAGCCCCAGCATTTT.

The chain carries TRBV29-1 and TRBJ2-6; possibly TRBD2 for D (5 bases). Per germline, CDR1 SQVTM and CDR2 ANQGSEA. Trimming removed 7 bases at V and 2 bases at J, with 12 bases between. This CDR3 contains 14 residues. CDR3 DNA sequence: TGCAGCGCCGAGATCGGGGCTGGGGCCAACGTCCTGACTTTC. As protein: CSAEIGAGANVLTF.

The chain employs TRBV2 and TRBJ2-7; D is possibly TRBD1 (6 bases). The V gene's germline CDR1 is SNHLY and CDR2 FYNNEI. The CDR3 loop spans 14 amino acids. Trimming shortened V by 7 bases and J by 0 bases, and 13 bases separated the two germline ends. The CDR3 DNA reads as TGTGCCAGCAAAACAGGGATAAGCTCCTACGAGCAGTACTTC. It codes for CASKTGISSYEQYF.

This rearrangement joins TRBV30 to TRBJ2-3, with 7 bases aligning to TRBD2. The CDR3 consists of 17 residues. Germline CDR1 GTSNPN, CDR2 SVGIG (reference sequence). V lost 0 bases, J lost 0 bases, and 9 bases stayed unmatched. CDR3 DNA: TGTGCCTGGAGTGTATCCAGCGGGGCCACTAGCACAGATACGCAGTATTTT. This gives the protein CAWSVSSGATSTDTQYF.

This CDR3 reads CASSLSTGTNTEAFF. The CDR3 DNA reads TGCGCCAGCAGCTTGAGCACAGGGACGAACACTGAAGCTTTCTTT. The chain has TRBV5-1 and TRBJ1-1; D perhaps matches TRBD1 (6 bases). Germline V gene lookup returns CDR1 SGHRS and CDR2 YFSETQ. Trimming removed 1 base from V and 1 base from J, with 11 bases in between. There are 15 residues in the CDR3.

The table lists this clone with a count of one. This sequence joins TRBV5-1 and TRBJ1-4; 7 bases align to TRBD1. In germline, CDR1 is SGHRS, CDR2 YFSETQ. With V trimmed by 6 bases and J by 6 bases, 5 bases remained unmatched. The CDR3 sequence is 13 residues long. This CDR3 reads CASMRQGDEKLFF. The CDR3, as DNA: TGCGCCAGCATGAGACAGGGTGATGAAAAACTGTTTTTT.

This chain connects TRBV24-1 to TRBJ2-2, with D tentatively TRBD2 (6 bases). Germline V gene data show CDR1 as KGHDR and CDR2 as SFDVKD. Between the trimmed V and J ends, which lost 4 bases and 7 bases, there was a span of 18 bases. CDR3 size: 16 residues. The CDR3 loop reads CATSDSRLVDDGELFF. The CDR3 DNA reads as TGTGCCACCAGTGACTCCCGACTAGTGGACGACGGGGAGCTGTTTTTT.

In its sample, this clone was seen once. V is TRBV28 and J is TRBJ1-4; tentative D call: TRBD1 (6 bases). The V gene lost 4 bases and the J gene lost 3 bases, with 15 bases spanning the gap. This CDR3 is 16 amino acids long. The germline gives CDR1 MDHEN, CDR2 SYDVKM. The CDR3 sequence: CASSSLTGLSNEKLFF. CDR3 DNA: TGTGCCAGCAGTTCTCTGACAGGTTTATCTAATGAAAAACTGTTTTTT.

V usage is TRBV6-1 and J usage is TRBJ1-5, with D perhaps matching TRBD1 (5 bases). The CDR3 is 15 amino acids. Germline-derived CDR1 and CDR2 are MNHNS and SASEGT. Trimming took off 3 bases at V and 3 bases at J, with 12 bases between the two ends. The CDR3 spells CASSERQLDNQPQHF. CDR3 DNA sequence: TGTGCCAGCAGTGAGAGACAGCTAGACAATCAGCCCCAGCATTTT.

This clone has only a few counts. The V call is TRBV28, the J call TRBJ2-2, with 7 nucleotides matching TRBD2. The CDR3 has 15 residues. Germline V gene sequence: CDR1 MDHEN, CDR2 SYDVKM. The V segment lost 2 bases and the J segment 2 bases; nucleotides outside the gene matches: 2. CDR3 nucleotide sequence: TGTGCCAGCAGTTTAAGACTAGCAAACACCGGGGAGCTGTTTTTT. Protein sequence: CASSLRLANTGELFF.

V usage is TRBV27 and J usage is TRBJ1-6; 7 bases align to TRBD1. The ends lost 6 bases at V and 4 bases at J; junction bases unmatched: 9. The CDR3 sequence is 16 residues long. Per the germline V gene, CDR1 is MNHEY and CDR2 is SMNVEV (reference sequence). CDR3 bases: TGTGCCAGCAGACCCCAACAGGGGACTTATAATTCACCCCTCCACTTT. Residues: CASRPQQGTYNSPLHF.

This chain joins TRBV5-5 and TRBJ1-6, with 10 bases aligning to TRBD1. V lost 0 bases to trimming and J lost 7 bases; unmatched junction nucleotides: 4. This CDR3 is built from 16 residues. The germline gives CDR1 SGHKS, CDR2 YYEKEE (reference sequence). CDR3 sequence: CASSLADRGGNSPLHF. The CDR3 DNA follows: TGTGCCAGCAGCTTGGCGGACAGGGGGGGAAATTCACCCCTCCACTTT.

This clone was seen a handful of times. The chain employs TRBV9 and TRBJ2-7; 9 bases map to TRBD1. This CDR3 has 16 amino acids. The J segment lost 5 bases and the V segment lost 0 bases, leaving 9 bases of the junction unmatched. Germline V gene sequence: CDR1 SGDLS, CDR2 YYNGEE. The CDR3 sequence: CASSVESGTGWDEQYF. CDR3 coding DNA: TGTGCCAGCAGCGTAGAGTCCGGGACAGGGTGGGACGAGCAGTACTTC.

This clone was detected only once. The gene calls are TRBV13 and TRBJ2-1, with TRBD2 matching over 9 bases. The CDR3 contains 15 residues. Germline V CDR1 and CDR2: PRHDT, FYEKMQ (reference sequence). J was trimmed by 5 bases and V by 2 bases; bases with no gene match: 4. CDR3 sequence (DNA): TGTGCCAGCAGCTTATGGCGGGGGGGTGACAATGAGCAGTTCTTC. Translation: CASSLWRGGDNEQFF. The variable domain in full, completed from reference TRBV13 and TRBJ2-1, reads AAGVIQSPRHLIKEKRETATLKCYPIPRHDTVYWYQQGPGQDPQFLISFYEKMQSDKGSIPDRFSAQQFSDYHSELNMSSLELGDSALYFCASSLWRGGDNEQFFGPGTRLTVL.

This chain connects TRBV6-5 to TRBJ1-5; D unclear. Trimming removed 2 bases at V and 1 base at J, with 9 bases between. The CDR3 runs to 15 residues. The germline V gene encodes CDR1 MNHEY and CDR2 SVGAGI. The CDR3 here is CASSYAQTSNQPQHF. DNA for the CDR3: TGTGCCAGCAGTTACGCACAGACGAGCAATCAGCCCCAGCATTTT.

The gene calls are TRBV19 and TRBJ1-5; 9 positions agree with TRBD1. This CDR3 region has 14 residues. The V gene's germline CDR1 is LNHDA and CDR2 SQIVND (reference sequence). The junction had 7 bases not matched to a gene; V was cut back by 10 bases and J by 3 bases. The CDR3 sequence: CATADRGHNQPQHF. In DNA, the CDR3 is TGTGCCACCGCGGACAGGGGACACAATCAGCCCCAGCATTTT.

The V call is TRBV6-6, the J call TRBJ1-4; perhaps TRBD1 as D (6 bases). The V and J ends lost 5 bases and 7 bases respectively, with 17 bases between them. Germline-derived CDR1 and CDR2 are MNHNY and SVGAGI (reference sequence). The CDR3 consists of 15 residues. The CDR3 region has the DNA TGTGCCAGCAGTCTAAGCGGGGGCGGAAGTGAAAAACTGTTTTTT. Translation: CASSLSGGGSEKLFF.

The chain couples TRBV11-3 to TRBJ2-7; maybe TRBD1 (7 bases). The germline V and J ends were trimmed by 8 bases and 5 bases, with 19 bases remaining between them. Per germline, CDR1 SGHNT and CDR2 YENEEA. This CDR3 has 14 residues. This chain's CDR3 is CASSLGGRGDEQYF. The CDR3 bases are TGTGCCAGCTCTCTAGGGGGCAGGGGGGACGAGCAGTACTTC.

The rearrangement links TRBV28 to TRBJ2-2; 7 bases align to TRBD1. This CDR3 has 14 amino acids. Unmatched junction bases numbered 8, after V lost 8 bases and J lost 5 bases. Germline CDR1 reads MDHEN; CDR2 reads SYDVKM. CDR3 in amino acids: CASLPGQRTGELFF. DNA for the CDR3: TGTGCCAGCCTGCCGGGACAGAGGACCGGGGAGCTGTTTTTT.

This clone was observed once. The chain combines TRBV27 with TRBJ2-7, with 7 bases fitting TRBD2. The germline V gene encodes CDR1 MNHEY and CDR2 SMNVEV (reference sequence). This CDR3 region has 19 residues. V shed 0 bases, J shed 7 bases, and the junction held 21 bases outside the gene matches. Written as DNA, the CDR3 is TGTGCCAGCAGTTTATCGGCTTTGTTCCAGCGGGACCGGTCCTGGGAGCAGTACTTC. Encoded protein: CASSLSALFQRDRSWEQYF.

This clone was counted a single time. The gene calls are TRBV18 and TRBJ2-3; no reliable D call. The CDR3 is made up of 15 amino acids. Germline V gives CDR1 KGHSH, CDR2 LQKENI. The V end lost 2 bases, the J end lost 8 bases, and 17 bases lay between the germline ends. The CDR3 protein is CASSPKQPTDFTQYF. The CDR3 DNA reads TGTGCCAGCTCACCAAAGCAGCCCACTGACTTTACGCAGTATTTT.

This clone was seen a few times. The chain links TRBV11-3 to TRBJ1-1; 7 nucleotides line up with TRBD1. The CDR3 contains 16 residues. Germline CDR1 is SGHNT and CDR2 is YENEEA. Trimming took 3 bases from V and 1 from J; bases not matched to a gene: 8. CDR3 region: CASSFRGGQGNTEAFF. The CDR3 bases are TGTGCCAGCAGCTTCCGAGGGGGCCAAGGGAACACTGAAGCTTTCTTT. The complete variable domain, with remaining parts taken from reference TRBV11-3 and TRBJ1-1, reads EAGVVQSPRYKIIEKKQPVAFWCNPISGHNTLYWYLQNLGQGPELLIRYENEEAVDDSQLPKDRFSAERLKGVDSTLKIQPAELGDSAVYLCASSFRGGQGNTEAFFGQGTRLTVV.

The CDR3 spells CASSLGQGSYNSPLHF. As DNA, the CDR3 is TGTGCCAGCAGTTTGGGACAGGGAAGCTATAATTCACCCCTCCACTTT. This chain uses TRBV28 with TRBJ1-6; TRBD1 aligns across 9 bases. The length of the CDR3 is 16 residues. Germline values: CDR1 MDHEN, CDR2 SYDVKM. Unmatched junction bases numbered 3, after V lost 3 bases and J lost 3 bases.